What follows is one TCR beta chain and its context. The primer mix had 60 Vbeta and 13 Jbeta primers. Profiling relied on immunoSEQ multiplex PCR, and the TCRdb table lists in-frame clones only, not all of them. The sample has roughly 190,000 clones; roughly four fifths are singletons. The source of the sample is a study of cytomegalovirus exposure and HLA in healthy donors. Looked up from germline, CDR1 is GTSNPN and CDR2 is SVGIG (reference sequence). The CDR3 covers 15 residues. Trimming stripped 1 base from V and 0 bases from J, with 11 bases between. This TCR was sampled from a woman in her 30s in good health and CMV-seropositive. The rearrangement uses TRBV30 and TRBJ2-3, with D perhaps TRBD2 (5 bases). Sequencing used PBMCs. This CDR3 is CAWSGGGLSTDTQYF. The CDR3 nucleotides are TGTGCCTGGAGTGGAGGAGGACTTAGCACAGATACGCAGTATTTT. The whole variable domain, filled in from reference TRBV30 and TRBJ2-3, reads SQTIHQWPATLVQPVGSPLSLECTVEGTSNPNLYWYRQAAGRGLQLLFYSVGIGQISSEVPQNLSASRPQDRQFILSSKKLLLSDSGFYLCAWSGGGLSTDTQYFGPGTRLTVL.